Shown below are 24 T cell receptor beta chains from a single sample sequenced in a study of cytomegalovirus exposure and HLA in healthy donors. With 60 Vbeta and 13 Jbeta primers, the PCR was carried out. Repertoires were generated with immunoSEQ multiplex PCR, while TCRdb's copy carries only in-frame clones and drops some. The table records about 85,000 clones, under 90% of them present only once. Input material: PBMCs. These receptors were obtained from a man aged 50-60 years in good health and CMV-seropositive.

This sequence joins TRBV19 and TRBJ1-1; D unresolved. CDR3 size: 18 residues. Germline V gene lookup returns CDR1 LNHDA and CDR2 SQIVND (reference sequence). Trimming left V 7 bases short and J 0 bases short, with 24 bases between. CDR3 coding DNA: TGTGCCAGTACTCAATTAACAGTGAATCCTGCTTTGAACACTGAAGCTTTCTTT. Protein sequence: CASTQLTVNPALNTEAFF.

The chain's CDR3 is CASSQASGSMNEQFF. Here the CDR3 DNA reads TGCGCCAGCAGCCAGGCTAGCGGGAGTATGAATGAGCAGTTCTTC. V gene TRBV4-1 combines with J gene TRBJ2-1; 10 bases match TRBD2. The CDR3 is 15 amino acids. Germline values: CDR1 MGHRA, CDR2 YSYEKL. With V trimmed by 3 bases and J by 7 bases, 6 bases remained unmatched.

This clone was detected only once. The V call is TRBV11-2, the J call TRBJ1-1; weak D call: TRBD1 (5 bases). Germline V CDR1 and CDR2: SGHAT, FQNNGV. Trimming took off 7 bases at V and 0 bases at J, with 9 bases between the two ends. This CDR3 contains 13 residues. In DNA form, the CDR3 reads TGTGCCAGCATTAGGGGAATGAACACTGAAGCTTTCTTT. It yields the protein CASIRGMNTEAFF.

This clone was detected a few times. The V call is TRBV27, the J call TRBJ2-7, with 7 bases lining up with TRBD1. With V trimmed by 2 bases and J by 1 base, 5 bases remained unmatched. Germline V CDR1 and CDR2: MNHEY, SMNVEV (reference sequence). The CDR3 length is 15 residues. The CDR3 region is CASSLRDSSSYEQYF. In nucleotides, the CDR3 is TGTGCCAGCAGTTTAAGGGACAGTAGTTCCTACGAGCAGTACTTC.

The chain couples TRBV11-3 to TRBJ2-7; possibly TRBD2 for D (5 bases). The CDR3 runs 16 residues. Trimming took off 5 bases at V and 3 bases at J, with 20 bases between the two ends. The V gene's germline CDR1 is SGHNT and CDR2 YENEEA. In DNA form, the CDR3 reads TGTGCCAGCAGCGGGAGCCTATACGGCCGGGGCTACGAGCAGTACTTC. This encodes CASSGSLYGRGYEQYF.

The chain employs TRBV19 and TRBJ1-4; D is possibly TRBD1 (6 bases). There are 15 residues in the CDR3. The germline V and J ends were trimmed by 6 bases and 8 bases, with 19 bases remaining between them. The V gene's germline CDR1 is LNHDA and CDR2 SQIVND (reference sequence). This CDR3 is CASSGLGGQPEKLFF. The CDR3 coding sequence is TGTGCCAGTAGCGGACTAGGTGGACAGCCAGAAAAACTGTTTTTT.

V and J are TRBV21-1 and TRBJ2-7; TRBD1, as called in the table, went unchecked against the DNA. TRBV21-1 counts as a pseudogene. CDR3 size: 14 residues. CDR3 sequence: CASSKGTGSYEQYF. DNA for the CDR3: TGTGCCAGCAGCAAAGGGACAGGGTCCTACGAGCAGTACTTC.

This clone was detected a few times. V usage is TRBV30 and J usage is TRBJ1-5; a weak D match, TRBD1 (6 bases). Germline CDR1 reads GTSNPN; CDR2 reads SVGIG (reference sequence). V lost 1 base and J 0 bases, leaving 10 bases between the germline ends. The CDR3 is 15 amino acids. The CDR3 DNA reads TGTGCCTGGAGTGGTGGGACACATAGCAATCAGCCCCAGCATTTT. Protein: CAWSGGTHSNQPQHF.

This clone was counted once. CDR3 bases: TGTGCCAGCAGCTTACAGGAAGGAGATACGCAGTATTTT. This translates into CASSLQEGDTQYF. This sequence joins TRBV5-4 and TRBJ2-3; D perhaps matches TRBD1 (5 bases). This CDR3 comprises 13 residues. Germline V lookup: CDR1 SGHNT, CDR2 YYREEE (reference sequence). Trimming cost V 2 bases and J 5 bases, with 9 bases left between them.

The chain joins TRBV27 to TRBJ2-1; 9 positions agree with TRBD1. The J segment lost 3 bases and the V segment lost 6 bases, leaving 6 bases of the junction unmatched. The germline CDR1 and CDR2 sequences are MNHEY and SMNVEV (reference sequence). The CDR3 consists of 15 residues. CDR3 sequence (DNA): TGTGCCAGCAGGGCTGGGACAGGGAACTACAATGAGCAGTTCTTC. Residues: CASRAGTGNYNEQFF.

This clone turned up a few times. The chain joins TRBV9 to TRBJ1-1; D possibly corresponds to TRBD1 (5 bases). The length of the CDR3 is 14 residues. Germline CDR1 and CDR2: SGDLS and YYNGEE. Trimming cost V 2 bases and J 3 bases, with 11 bases left between them. CDR3 region: CASSVRGTDTEAFF. DNA of the CDR3: TGTGCCAGCAGCGTCCGGGGGACGGACACTGAAGCTTTCTTT.

The chain links TRBV5-1 to TRBJ2-1; 9 nucleotides agree with TRBD2. The V gene end was trimmed by 7 bases and the J gene end by 7 bases; junction bases not matched to a gene: 9. CDR1 SGHRS and CDR2 YFSETQ come from the germline V gene. The CDR3 spans 14 residues. The CDR3 DNA reads TGCGCCAGCGCTATAGCGGGAGACCGGAATGAGCAGTTCTTC. Translated: CASAIAGDRNEQFF. Together with reference TRBV5-1 and TRBJ2-1, the CDR3 gives the full variable domain: KAGVTQTPRYLIKTRGQQVTLSCSPISGHRSVSWYQQTPGQGLQFLFEYFSETQRNKGNFPGRFSGRQFSNSRSEMNVSTLELGDSALYLCASAIAGDRNEQFFGPGTRLTVL.

V and J are TRBV7-9 and TRBJ1-3; D is perhaps TRBD1 (5 bases). Trimming removed 1 base at V and 0 bases at J, with 10 bases between. The CDR3 has 16 residues. The germline V gene has CDR1 SEHNR and CDR2 FQNEAQ (reference sequence). The CDR3 nucleotides are TGTGCCAGCAGCTTAGTCGCGGGGGACTCTGGAAACACCATATATTTT. Residues: CASSLVAGDSGNTIYF.

The chain employs TRBV21-1 and TRBJ2-2; the table's D gene call, TRBD2, was not cross checked with the DNA. TRBV21-1 is a pseudogene. CDR3 length: 18 amino acids. CDR3 region: CASSKEVSGRAKAGELFF. The DNA for the CDR3 is TGTGCCAGCAGCAAAGAAGTTAGCGGGAGGGCCAAAGCCGGGGAGCTGTTTTTT.

The CDR3 here is CASSPLVGTDTQYF. CDR3 nucleotides: TGTGCCAGCAGCCCCCTAGTGGGCACAGATACGCAGTATTTT. This rearrangement joins TRBV7-9 to TRBJ2-3; unclear D gene. The CDR3 extends over 14 amino acids. With 5 bases removed from V and 1 base from J, the gap between germline ends came to 10 bases. Per germline, CDR1 SEHNR and CDR2 FQNEAQ (reference sequence). The full variable domain, its missing parts supplied by reference TRBV7-9 and TRBJ2-3, is DTGVSQNPRHKITKRGQNVTFRCDPISEHNRLYWYRQTLGQGPEFLTYFQNEAQLEKSRLLSDRFSAERPKGSFSTLEIQRTEQGDSAMYLCASSPLVGTDTQYFGPGTRLTVL.

The rearrangement links TRBV4-2 to TRBJ1-5; D possibly corresponds to TRBD1 (5 bases). The CDR3 runs 16 residues. Germline-derived CDR1 and CDR2 are LGHNA and YNFKEQ. V was pared by 0 bases and J by 3 bases, with 12 bases between. The CDR3 DNA sequence: TGTGCCAGCAGCCAAGATTTGGGGGGGTTCAATCAGCCCCAGCATTTT. Its translation: CASSQDLGGFNQPQHF.

The chain carries TRBV27 and TRBJ1-5; no clear D. This CDR3 has 12 amino acids. Between the trimmed V and J ends, which lost 3 bases and 7 bases, there was a span of 7 bases. The germline V gene encodes CDR1 MNHEY and CDR2 SMNVEV (reference sequence). CDR3 coding DNA: TGTGCCAGCAGTTTTCCGGGGCAGCCCCAGCATTTT. Protein sequence: CASSFPGQPQHF.

This CDR3 reads CASSLTGDYNEQFF. The DNA of the CDR3 is TGTGCCAGCAGCTTGACAGGTGATTACAATGAGCAGTTCTTC. J is TRBJ2-1 and V is TRBV6-1, with D maybe TRBD1 (6 bases). CDR3 length: 14 residues. CDR1 is MNHNS, CDR2 SASEGT, per germline. Trimming pared 6 bases from V and 4 bases from J, leaving 13 bases between.

A remark on this clone: A read error may produce the germline difference seen at one junction end. CDR3 protein: CSSSLGYGSGPDTQYF. DNA of the CDR3: TGTTCCAGCAGCTTAGGGTACGGGAGCGGCCCAGATACGCAGTATTTT. The chain combines TRBV7-9 with TRBJ2-3; D may be TRBD2 (6 bases). Looked up from germline, CDR1 is SEHNR and CDR2 is FQNEAQ (reference sequence). This CDR3 is 16 amino acids long.

The J gene is TRBJ2-5, the V gene TRBV7-7; 7 bases match TRBD1. The V gene's germline CDR1 is SSHAT and CDR2 FNYEAQ (reference sequence). The CDR3 is 14 residues long. The trim removed 0 bases at V and 4 bases at J, leaving 2 bases unmatched. CDR3 residues: CASSLAYRGETQYF. The CDR3 DNA follows: TGTGCCAGCAGCTTAGCGTACAGGGGAGAGACCCAGTACTTC.

V is TRBV13 and J is TRBJ2-7, with 7 bases lining up with TRBD2. The V and J ends lost 2 bases and 0 bases, in that order; junction bases with no gene match: 4. The germline V gene has CDR1 PRHDT and CDR2 FYEKMQ (reference sequence). This CDR3 has 15 amino acids. CDR3 DNA: TGTGCCAGCAGCTTACGGCGGGAGAACTCCTACGAGCAGTACTTC. Amino acid sequence: CASSLRRENSYEQYF. Variable domain in full (rest from reference TRBV13 and TRBJ2-7): AAGVIQSPRHLIKEKRETATLKCYPIPRHDTVYWYQQGPGQDPQFLISFYEKMQSDKGSIPDRFSAQQFSDYHSELNMSSLELGDSALYFCASSLRRENSYEQYFGPGTRLTVT.

The rearrangement joins TRBV2 to TRBJ2-5, with TRBD1 identical over 7 bases. The V segment lost 6 bases and the J segment 1 base; nucleotides outside the gene matches: 2. The CDR3 consists of 13 residues. CDR1 is SNHLY, CDR2 FYNNEI, per germline. CDR3 region: CASRRDSQETQYF. The CDR3 bases are TGTGCCAGCAGGAGGGACAGCCAAGAGACCCAGTACTTC.

The J gene is TRBJ1-1, the V gene TRBV27; tentatively, D is TRBD1 (6 bases). The CDR3 spans 16 residues. V shed 6 bases and J shed 5 bases, with 22 bases lying between them. Germline CDR1 reads MNHEY; CDR2 reads SMNVEV (reference sequence). The CDR3 sequence: CASRRGGARGKTEAFF. The CDR3 DNA is TGTGCCAGCAGGAGGGGGGGGGCGCGAGGCAAGACTGAAGCTTTCTTT.

The chain employs TRBV9 and TRBJ2-1; 12 nucleotides agree with TRBD2. J gave up 9 bases and V 3 bases, and 19 bases lay outside the gene matches. Germline V lookup: CDR1 SGDLS, CDR2 YYNGEE. This CDR3 comprises 19 residues. The CDR3 nucleotides are TGTGCCAGCAGCGGTAGCAGAGGGCTAGCGGGAGGGCCGGGAGGTGAGCAGTTCTTC. This encodes CASSGSRGLAGGPGGEQFF.